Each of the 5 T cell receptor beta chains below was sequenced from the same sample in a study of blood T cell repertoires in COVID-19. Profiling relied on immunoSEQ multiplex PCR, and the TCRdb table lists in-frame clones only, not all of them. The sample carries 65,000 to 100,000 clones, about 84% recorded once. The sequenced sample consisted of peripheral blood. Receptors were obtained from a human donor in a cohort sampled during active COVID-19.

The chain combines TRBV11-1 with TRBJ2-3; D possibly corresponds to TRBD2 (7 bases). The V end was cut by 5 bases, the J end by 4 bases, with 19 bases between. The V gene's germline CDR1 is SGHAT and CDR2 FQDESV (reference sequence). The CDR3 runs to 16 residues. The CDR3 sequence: CASSPRRAGAADTQYF. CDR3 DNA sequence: TGTGCCAGCAGCCCCAGACGGGCGGGGGCGGCAGATACGCAGTATTTT.

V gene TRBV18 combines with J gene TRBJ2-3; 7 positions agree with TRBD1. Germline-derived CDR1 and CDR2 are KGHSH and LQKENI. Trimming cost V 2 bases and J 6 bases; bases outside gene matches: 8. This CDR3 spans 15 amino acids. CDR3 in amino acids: CASSPVGGQSDTQYF. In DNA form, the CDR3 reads TGTGCCAGCTCACCAGTAGGGGGCCAGTCGGATACGCAGTATTTT.

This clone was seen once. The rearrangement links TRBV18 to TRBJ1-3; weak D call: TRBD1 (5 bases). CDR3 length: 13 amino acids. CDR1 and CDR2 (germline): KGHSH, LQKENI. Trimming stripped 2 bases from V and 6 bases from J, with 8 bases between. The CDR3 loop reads CASSPATENTIYF. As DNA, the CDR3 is TGTGCCAGCTCACCAGCGACAGAAAACACCATATATTTT.

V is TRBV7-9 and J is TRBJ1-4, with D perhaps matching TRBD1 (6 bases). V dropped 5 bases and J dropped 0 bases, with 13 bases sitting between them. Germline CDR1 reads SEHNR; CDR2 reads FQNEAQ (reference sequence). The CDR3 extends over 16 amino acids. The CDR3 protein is CASSRTDHATNEKLFF. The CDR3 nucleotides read TGTGCCAGCAGCAGGACAGACCATGCAACTAATGAAAAACTGTTTTTT.

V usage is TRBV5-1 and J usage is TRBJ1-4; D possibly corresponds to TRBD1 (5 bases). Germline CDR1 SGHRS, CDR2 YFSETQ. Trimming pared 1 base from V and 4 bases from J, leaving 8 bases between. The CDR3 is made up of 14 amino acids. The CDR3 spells CASSLTQGNEKLFF. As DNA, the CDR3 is TGCGCCAGCAGCTTGACCCAGGGTAATGAAAAACTGTTTTTT.